The 18 T cell receptor beta chains listed next were all sequenced from one sample in a study of CD8+CD57+ T cells in acquired aplastic anemia. Sequencing was done on patients that had shown CD8+CD57+ cell expansion by flow cytometry. The study profiled TCR beta VDJ and CDR3 using genomic DNA as template. One entry per CDR3 protein results from TCRdb running MiXCR on the reads. The sample includes roughly 260,000 distinct CDR3 sequences, more than 45% of them seen just once. The specimen was sorted CD4+, CD8+, or CD8+CD57+ T cells (not recorded which) from PBMCs. These receptors were collected from a human donor with aplastic anemia.

The J gene is TRBJ1-2, the V gene TRBV7-3; no reliable D call. V lost 1 base and J lost 4, with 7 bases in between. The CDR3 has 13 residues. Germline CDR1 is SGHTA and CDR2 is FQGTGA. CDR3 in DNA: TGTGCCAGCAGCTTAATTGGCAGCTATGGCTACACCTTC. This gives the protein CASSLIGSYGYTF.

This clonotype was seen a handful of times. J is TRBJ1-1 and V is TRBV15; D remains unclear. CDR1 is LNHNV and CDR2 is YYDKDF in the germline V gene (reference sequence). The ends were cut back, 0 bases at V and 5 bases at J, with 10 bases in the middle. This CDR3 has 14 amino acids. Here the CDR3 reads CATSRDLRVTEAFF. The CDR3 DNA sequence: TGTGCCACCAGCAGAGATCTAAGGGTTACTGAAGCTTTCTTT.

The chain links TRBV7-9 to TRBJ2-7; 8 nucleotides line up with TRBD2. J was trimmed by 2 bases and V by 5 bases; bases with no gene match: 8. The CDR3 runs to 15 residues. Per germline, CDR1 SEHNR and CDR2 FQNEAQ (reference sequence). CDR3 coding DNA: TGTGCCAGCAGCCCTTCGGGACTAGTCACCTACGAGCAGTACTTC. Its protein is CASSPSGLVTYEQYF.

This clonotype was counted ten times or more. This chain joins TRBV7-9 and TRBJ1-5; TRBD1 matches at 8 bases. CDR1 is SEHNR and CDR2 is FQNEAQ in the germline V gene (reference sequence). The CDR3 has 14 residues. The ends lost 5 bases at V and 0 bases at J; junction bases unmatched: 0. In nucleotides, the CDR3 is TGTGCCAGCAGCCAGGGGGCTAGCAATCAGCCCCAGCATTTT. This codes for CASSQGASNQPQHF.

Concerning this clonotype itself: A clone one base away is much larger, so this may be a read error. This chain links TRBV5-6 with TRBJ2-7, with TRBD1 as a possible D gene (6 bases). Germline V gives CDR1 SGHDT, CDR2 YYEEEE. The CDR3 consists of 15 residues. The CDR3 nucleotides read TGTGCCAGCAGAACCCGAGGACAGAACTCCTACGAGCGGTACTTC. Residues: CASRTRGQNSYERYF.

This clonotype was observed at least ten times. The chain recombines TRBV6-1 with TRBJ2-5; 9 positions agree with TRBD1. Per the germline V gene, CDR1 is MNHNS and CDR2 is SASEGT. The CDR3 contains 16 residues. After removal of 1 base from V and 4 bases from J, the junction contained 7 bases not matched to a gene. The CDR3 loop reads CASSEGGTGWVETQYF. The CDR3 DNA sequence: TGTGCCAGCAGTGAAGGGGGGACAGGGTGGGTAGAGACCCAGTACTTC.

In nucleotides, the CDR3 is TGCAGTGCTAGTTCGCGCAATGAGCAGTTCTTC. Its translation: CSASSRNEQFF. The genes are TRBV20-1 and TRBJ2-1; D not resolved. Trimming cost V 3 bases and J 6 bases, with 6 bases left between them. The CDR3 has 11 residues. Germline CDR1 reads DFQATT; CDR2 reads SNEGSKA (reference sequence).

This clonotype was observed at least ten times. The CDR3 region is CASRKHRDLGNGELFF. The CDR3 nucleotides read TGTGCCAGCAGGAAGCACCGGGACTTAGGGAATGGGGAGCTGTTTTTT. The J gene is TRBJ2-2, the V gene TRBV12-3 or TRBV12-4, with D maybe TRBD2 (6 bases). Trimming cost V 6 bases and J 8 bases, with 22 bases left between them. The CDR3 sequence is 16 residues long.

Of note for this clonotype: Being one base from a much bigger clone, this may be a read error. This chain links TRBV6-1 with TRBJ2-7, with 10 bases lining up with TRBD1. This CDR3 spans 15 amino acids. V lost 3 bases, J lost 0 bases, and 2 bases stayed unmatched. The germline gives CDR1 MNHNS, CDR2 SASEGT. The CDR3 region is CASSEGQGSSYEQYF. The CDR3 nucleotides are TGTGCCAGCAGTGAGGGACAGGGGAGCTCCTACGAGCAGTACTTC.

The table lists this clonotype with many counts. This rearrangement joins TRBV2 to TRBJ1-2; D perhaps matches TRBD1 (6 bases). CDR1 SNHLY and CDR2 FYNNEI come from the germline V gene. Trimming took off 2 bases at V and 5 bases at J, with 18 bases between the two ends. This CDR3 spans 16 amino acids. For the CDR3, the DNA is TGTGCCAGCAGTGAAATCCCTCCCCGGGGGCAGTATGGCTACACCTTC. Amino acids: CASSEIPPRGQYGYTF.

A note on this clonotype: Given a much more abundant clone one base away, this may be a read error. As DNA, the CDR3 is TGCGCCAGCAGCTTGGACGGGGTTGGCACTGAAGCTTTCTTT. It encodes CASSLDGVGTEAFF. The chain employs TRBV5-1 and TRBJ1-1; no clear D. In germline, CDR1 is SGHRS, CDR2 YFSETQ. V was trimmed by 0 bases and J by 4 bases, leaving 10 bases between them. The CDR3 spans 14 residues.

There are a few counts of this clonotype. The junction shows a germline mismatch at one end, possibly a read error. The chain has TRBV14 and TRBJ2-7; the match to TRBD2 covers 9 bases. Per the germline V gene, CDR1 is SGHDN and CDR2 is FVKESK. CDR3 length equals 16 residues. CDR3 nucleotides: TGTGCCAGCAGCCCGTCAGGTAGCGGGAGATCCTACGGGCAGTACTTC. Its protein product is CASSPSGSGRSYGQYF.

Note on this clonotype: One junction end does not reproduce the germline sequence, and a read error may be involved. This chain links TRBV5-1 with TRBJ2-7, with D perhaps given as TRBD1 or TRBD2 (5 bases each). Germline CDR1 and CDR2: SGHRS and YFSETQ. The CDR3 sequence is 14 residues long. CDR3 nucleotides: TGCGCCAGCAGCTTTGGGGACCGTCCCTACGAGCGGTACTTC. Protein: CASSFGDRPYERYF.

The V gene is TRBV6-5, the J gene TRBJ2-7, with 12 positions matching TRBD2. V shed 6 bases, J shed 7 bases, and the junction held 10 bases outside the gene matches. This CDR3 comprises 15 residues. CDR1 MNHEY and CDR2 SVGAGI come from the germline V gene. CDR3 amino acids: CASSSRLAGDNEQYF. DNA for the CDR3: TGTGCCAGCAGCTCGCGACTAGCGGGAGACAATGAGCAGTACTTC.

The chain links TRBV2 to TRBJ2-3; TRBD2 matches 15 bases. The CDR3 loop spans 16 amino acids. From germline, CDR1 is SNHLY and CDR2 FYNNEI. V lost 6 bases to trimming and J lost 6 bases; unmatched junction nucleotides: 7. The CDR3 DNA reads TGTGCCAGCAGAGGGACTAGCGGGGGGCGGTCTGATACGCAGTATTTT. It translates to CASRGTSGGRSDTQYF.

This clonotype was counted ten times or more. The V and J genes are TRBV12-3 or TRBV12-4 and TRBJ2-7; D is ambiguous. Trimming removed 2 bases from V and 0 bases from J, with 14 bases in between. The CDR3 has 16 residues. Written as DNA, the CDR3 is TGTGCCAGCAGTTTAAGAGCAGGTAGCCGCTCCTACGAGCAGTACTTC. Its translation is CASSLRAGSRSYEQYF.

As to this clonotype: A clone one base away is much larger, so this may be a read error. V usage is TRBV20-1 and J usage is TRBJ2-5; 8 bases map to TRBD2. The V and J ends lost 3 bases and 11 bases, in that order; junction bases with no gene match: 2. Germline loops: CDR1 DFQATT, CDR2 SNEGSKA (reference sequence). The CDR3 has 10 amino acids. CDR3 sequence: CSASGGAQYF. In DNA, the CDR3 is TGCAGTGCTAGCGGGGGGGCACAGTACTTC.

The V and J genes are TRBV2 and TRBJ1-5, with 7 nucleotides matching TRBD1. Germline CDR1 is SNHLY and CDR2 is FYNNEI. V shed 9 bases, J shed 1 base, and the junction held 6 bases outside the gene matches. The CDR3 length is 14 residues. The DNA for the CDR3 is TGTGCCAGTACCCCGGGACAGAGCAATCAGCCCCAGCATTTT. Its protein is CASTPGQSNQPQHF.